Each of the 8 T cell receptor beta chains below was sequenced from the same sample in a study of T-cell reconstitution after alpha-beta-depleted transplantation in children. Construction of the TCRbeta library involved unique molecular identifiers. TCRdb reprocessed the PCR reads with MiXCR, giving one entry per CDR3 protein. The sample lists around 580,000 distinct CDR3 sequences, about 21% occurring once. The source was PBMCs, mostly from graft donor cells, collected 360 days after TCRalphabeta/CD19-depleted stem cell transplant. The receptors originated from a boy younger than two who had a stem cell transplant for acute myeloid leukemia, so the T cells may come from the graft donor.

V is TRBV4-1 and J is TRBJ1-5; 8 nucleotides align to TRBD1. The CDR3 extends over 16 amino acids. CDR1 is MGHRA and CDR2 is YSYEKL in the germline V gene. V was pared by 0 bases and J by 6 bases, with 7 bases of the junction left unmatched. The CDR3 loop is CASSQDLDRGSQPQHF. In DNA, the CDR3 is TGCGCCAGCAGCCAAGACCTTGACAGGGGAAGTCAGCCCCAGCATTTT.

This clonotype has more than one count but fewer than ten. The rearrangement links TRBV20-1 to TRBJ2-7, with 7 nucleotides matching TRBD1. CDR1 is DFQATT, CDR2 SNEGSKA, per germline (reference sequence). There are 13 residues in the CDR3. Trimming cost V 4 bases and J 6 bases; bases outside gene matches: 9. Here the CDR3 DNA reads TGCAGTGCTAAACAGGGGAACGGGGTCGAGCAGTACTTC. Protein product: CSAKQGNGVEQYF.

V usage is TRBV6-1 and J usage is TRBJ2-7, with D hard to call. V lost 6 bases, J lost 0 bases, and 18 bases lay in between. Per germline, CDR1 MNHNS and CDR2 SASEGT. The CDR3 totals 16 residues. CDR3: CASSPRAVGNSYEQYV. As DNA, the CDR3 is TGTGCCAGCAGCCCCCGTGCGGTGGGCAACTCCTACGAGCAGTACGTC.

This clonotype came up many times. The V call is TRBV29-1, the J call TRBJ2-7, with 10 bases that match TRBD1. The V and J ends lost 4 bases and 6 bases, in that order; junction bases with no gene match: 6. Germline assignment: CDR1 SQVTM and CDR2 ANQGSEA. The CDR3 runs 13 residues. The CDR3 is CSVAPGTGAEQYV. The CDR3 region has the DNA TGCAGCGTTGCCCCAGGGACAGGGGCCGAGCAGTACGTC.

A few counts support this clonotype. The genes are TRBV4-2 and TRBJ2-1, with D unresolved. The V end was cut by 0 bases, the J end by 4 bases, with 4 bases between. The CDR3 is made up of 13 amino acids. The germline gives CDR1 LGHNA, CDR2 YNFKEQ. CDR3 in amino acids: CASSQEAYNEQFF. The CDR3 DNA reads TGTGCCAGCAGCCAAGAGGCGTACAATGAGCAGTTCTTC.

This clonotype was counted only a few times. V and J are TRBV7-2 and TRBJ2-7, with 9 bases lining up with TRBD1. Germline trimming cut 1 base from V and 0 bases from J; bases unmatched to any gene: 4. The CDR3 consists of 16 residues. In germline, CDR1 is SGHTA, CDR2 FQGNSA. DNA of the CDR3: TGTGCCAGCAGCTTAGGCCGGGACAGGGCCTCCTACGAGCAGTACTTC. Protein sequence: CASSLGRDRASYEQYF.

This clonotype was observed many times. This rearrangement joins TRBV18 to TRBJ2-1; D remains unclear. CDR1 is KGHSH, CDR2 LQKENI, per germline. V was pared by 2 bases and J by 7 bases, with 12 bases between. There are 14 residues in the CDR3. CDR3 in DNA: TGTGCCAGCTCACCAGGGGTAGAACGGAATGAGCAGTTCTTC. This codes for CASSPGVERNEQFF.

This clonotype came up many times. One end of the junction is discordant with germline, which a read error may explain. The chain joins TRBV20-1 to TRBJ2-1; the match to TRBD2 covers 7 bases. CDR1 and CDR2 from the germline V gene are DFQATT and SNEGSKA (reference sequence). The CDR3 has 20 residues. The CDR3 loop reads CSARPLSTSPASYIYNEQFF. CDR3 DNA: TGCAGCGCTAGGCCCCTTTCGACTAGCCCTGCCTCTTATATCTACAATGAGCAGTTCTTC.